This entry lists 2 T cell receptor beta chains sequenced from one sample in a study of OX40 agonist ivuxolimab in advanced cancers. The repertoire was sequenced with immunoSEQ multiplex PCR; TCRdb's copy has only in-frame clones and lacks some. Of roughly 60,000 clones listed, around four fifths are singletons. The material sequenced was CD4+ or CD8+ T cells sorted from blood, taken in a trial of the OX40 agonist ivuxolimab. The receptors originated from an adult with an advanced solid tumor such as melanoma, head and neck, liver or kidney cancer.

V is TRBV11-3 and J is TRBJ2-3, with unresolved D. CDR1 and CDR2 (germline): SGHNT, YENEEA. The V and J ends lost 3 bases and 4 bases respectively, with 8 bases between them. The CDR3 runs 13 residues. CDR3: CASSLFNADTQYF. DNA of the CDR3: TGTGCCAGCAGCTTGTTTAATGCAGATACGCAGTATTTT.

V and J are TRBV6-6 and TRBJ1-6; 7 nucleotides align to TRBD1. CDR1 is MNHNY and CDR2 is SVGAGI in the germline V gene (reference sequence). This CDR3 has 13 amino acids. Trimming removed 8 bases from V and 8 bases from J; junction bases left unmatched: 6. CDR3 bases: TGTGCCAGCTGCCCTCAGGGGGATTCACCCCTCCACTTT. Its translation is CASCPQGDSPLHF.